The 7 T cell receptor beta chains given below trace back to one sample, sequenced in a study of blood T cells in healthy people across ages. Primers used in a second PCR of roughly 6 to 11 cycles were a sample-barcoded 5' primer and a J-beta primer mix. TCRdb reanalysed the 5' RACE reads using MiXCR and keeps one entry per CDR3 protein. The data show hundreds of thousands of distinct CDR3 sequences, approximately 52% seen once. Sequencing was done on a sample of blood. The receptors here all came from a woman of 80 years or more in good health.

The chain has TRBV29-1 and TRBJ2-2, with 9 bases lining up with TRBD1. Per germline, CDR1 SQVTM and CDR2 ANQGSEA. The CDR3 is 17 amino acids. Trimming took 6 bases from V and 2 from J; bases not matched to a gene: 13. This chain's CDR3 is CSVLDPGQGVNTGELFF. In nucleotides, the CDR3 is TGCAGCGTCCTCGACCCGGGACAGGGTGTAAACACCGGGGAGCTGTTTTTT.

This clonotype was counted at least ten times. This chain links TRBV20-1 with TRBJ2-3; 9 bases align to TRBD1. After removal of 6 bases from V and 7 bases from J, the junction contained 11 bases not matched to a gene. Germline loops: CDR1 DFQATT, CDR2 SNEGSKA (reference sequence). This CDR3 contains 14 residues. The DNA of the CDR3 is TGCAGTGCCTTGGGACAGGGAAGGAGAAATACGCAGTATTTT. Amino acid sequence: CSALGQGRRNTQYF.

This clonotype was recorded at least ten times. The rearrangement joins TRBV12-3 or TRBV12-4 to TRBJ2-4, with no clear D. V lost 7 bases to trimming and J lost 0 bases, with 7 bases between them. This CDR3 comprises 13 residues. CDR3 region: CASKDLAKNIQYF. The CDR3 DNA is TGTGCCAGCAAGGACCTAGCCAAAAACATTCAGTACTTC.

Here the CDR3 reads CASSVGTSGLSYEQYF. The CDR3 DNA is TGCGCCAGCAGCGTGGGGACTAGCGGGCTCTCCTACGAGCAGTACTTC. The chain combines TRBV5-1 with TRBJ2-7, with TRBD2 matching over 12 bases. After removal of 4 bases from V and 0 bases from J, the junction contained 5 bases not matched to a gene. The length of the CDR3 is 16 residues. Germline assignment: CDR1 SGHRS and CDR2 YFSETQ.

About this clonotype: A much larger clone lies one base from this, so it may be a read error. This chain uses TRBV27 with TRBJ2-5; 10 positions agree with TRBD1. This CDR3 has 13 amino acids. The trim removed 6 bases at V and 11 bases at J, leaving 9 bases unmatched. Germline loops: CDR1 MNHEY, CDR2 SMNVEV (reference sequence). DNA of the CDR3: TGTGCCAGCAGACGACAGGGGGCAAGTGAGCAGTACTTC. Its protein is CASRRQGASEQYF.

In regard to this clonotype: Just one base apart from a much larger clone, this may be a read error. V and J are TRBV7-3 and TRBJ2-1; the D gene is possibly TRBD2 (7 bases). This CDR3 is 15 amino acids long. The germline CDR1 and CDR2 sequences are SGHTA and FQGTGA. In DNA, the CDR3 is TGTGCCGGCAGCCCGGGGGGCCCAGCATTAAATGAGCAGTTCTTC. This gives the protein CAGSPGGPALNEQFF.

J is TRBJ1-2 and V is TRBV12-3 or TRBV12-4, with D maybe TRBD1 (5 bases). This CDR3 spans 12 amino acids. Trimming removed 4 bases at V and 6 bases at J, with 9 bases between. The CDR3 sequence: CASSSRGDGYTF. The CDR3 nucleotides are TGTGCCAGCAGTTCCCGGGGCGATGGCTACACCTTC.